The next 11 T cell receptor beta chains were all read from a single sample in a study of CDR3 diversity in severe acne. TCRdb analysed the PCR reads with MiXCR anew, one entry per CDR3 protein. The table includes over 100,000 distinct CDR3 sequences, under 60% detected once. Input material: blood. The receptors stem from a male donor with acne.

Comments on this clonotype: This may stem from a read error, because a much larger clone lies one nucleotide away. V is TRBV19 and J is TRBJ1-2; unclear D gene. V was trimmed by 5 bases and J by 3 bases, leaving 10 bases between them. The CDR3 spans 13 residues. The germline CDR1 and CDR2 sequences are LNHDA and SQIVND (reference sequence). The CDR3 is CASSHLRHYGYTF. The CDR3 nucleotides are TGTGCCAGTAGTCACCTACGGCACTATGGCTACACCTTC.

The chain joins TRBV19 to TRBJ1-1; D gene uncertain. The CDR3 is 12 amino acids. Per the germline V gene, CDR1 is LNHDA and CDR2 is SQIVND (reference sequence). V dropped 8 bases and J dropped 5 bases, with 12 bases sitting between them. The CDR3 bases are TGTGCCAGTGATGCGGGGTGGACTGAAGCTTTCTTT. It is translated as CASDAGWTEAFF.

This clonotype was observed at least ten times. The chain has TRBV20-1 and TRBJ2-3; D gene unclear. V was shortened by 3 bases and J by 7 bases, with 8 bases between the two germline ends. The V gene's germline CDR1 is DFQATT and CDR2 SNEGSKA (reference sequence). The CDR3 consists of 11 residues. The CDR3 DNA reads as TGCAGTGCTAGCCGAGGAAATACGCAGTATTTT. Translating it yields CSASRGNTQYF.

The sample holds many counts of this clonotype. V is TRBV20-1 and J is TRBJ2-7; TRBD1 matches 10 bases. CDR1 is DFQATT and CDR2 is SNEGSKA in the germline V gene (reference sequence). The CDR3 consists of 15 residues. The V segment lost 1 base and the J segment 5 bases; nucleotides outside the gene matches: 8. The CDR3 region is CSARASGQGKNEQYF. CDR3 bases: TGCAGTGCTAGAGCTTCGGGACAGGGGAAGAACGAGCAGTACTTC.

The V gene is TRBV5-6, the J gene TRBJ2-5; D is undetermined. Germline values: CDR1 SGHDT, CDR2 YYEEEE. The germline V and J ends were trimmed by 4 bases and 2 bases, with 18 bases remaining between them. The length of the CDR3 is 16 residues. CDR3 nucleotide sequence: TGTGCCAGCAGCGTATGGTACATCAAAATGCAAGAGACCCAGTACTTC. Its translation: CASSVWYIKMQETQYF.

The chain has TRBV28 and TRBJ1-4; tentatively, D is TRBD1 (5 bases). The V end lost 3 bases, the J end lost 8 bases, and 19 bases lay between the germline ends. Per the germline V gene, CDR1 is MDHEN and CDR2 is SYDVKM. CDR3 length: 16 residues. The CDR3 region has the DNA TGTGCCAGCAGTTTTGGGGCCCACGGAAATAGGGAAAAACTGTTTTTT. This codes for CASSFGAHGNREKLFF.

Only a few counts were recorded for this clonotype. The chain uses TRBV10-3 and TRBJ1-2, with D perhaps TRBD1 (5 bases). Germline CDR1 is ENHRY and CDR2 is SYGVKD. CDR3 size: 14 residues. Between the trimmed V and J ends, which lost 5 bases and 3 bases, there was a span of 13 bases. The CDR3 loop reads CAISRRQGDYGYTF. Written as DNA, the CDR3 is TGTGCCATCAGTAGAAGGCAGGGCGACTATGGCTACACCTTC.

The chain is built from TRBV9 and TRBJ1-1; D is possibly TRBD1 (5 bases). The V gene lost 3 bases and the J gene lost 1 base, with 10 bases spanning the gap. The germline V gene encodes CDR1 SGDLS and CDR2 YYNGEE. The CDR3 contains 14 residues. The CDR3 reads CASSDGGANTEAFF. The CDR3 region has the DNA TGTGCCAGCAGCGATGGGGGAGCGAACACTGAAGCTTTCTTT.

The V call is TRBV25-1, the J call TRBJ1-2; no definite D call. Looked up from germline, CDR1 is MGHDK and CDR2 is SYGVNS. The CDR3 has 13 residues. V lost 3 bases and J 7 bases, leaving 12 bases between the germline ends. CDR3 bases: TGTGCCAGCAGTGACGGTAGTCGAGGTGGCTACACCTTC. Encoded protein: CASSDGSRGGYTF.

This clonotype has a count of ten or more. V is TRBV29-1 and J is TRBJ2-1, with 10 bases aligning to TRBD2. Germline V gives CDR1 SQVTM, CDR2 ANQGSEA. The length of the CDR3 is 17 residues. V was clipped by 3 bases and J by 0 bases; unmatched bases: 8. This CDR3 reads CSVDVAGGTSSYNEQFF. CDR3 in DNA: TGCAGCGTTGATGTAGCGGGGGGTACAAGCTCCTACAATGAGCAGTTCTTC.

The rearrangement uses TRBV29-1 and TRBJ1-2; the match to TRBD1 covers 11 bases. V lost 0 bases, J lost 6 bases, and 12 bases stayed unmatched. CDR3 length: 17 residues. The V gene's germline CDR1 is SQVTM and CDR2 ANQGSEA. The DNA for the CDR3 is TGCAGCGTTGAAGAGTGGGAGTCCGGGACAGGGGGGAATGGCTACACCTTC. It codes for CSVEEWESGTGGNGYTF.